Shown below are 13 T cell receptor beta chains from a single sample sequenced in a study of Tregs in tolerant kidney transplant recipients. TCRdb keeps only in-frame clones here, not all; method: immunoSEQ multiplex PCR. The table lists 54,000 or so clones, about 90% of them singletons. Mixed chimerism was transient after nonmyeloablative marrow transplants from related graft donors. This specimen was CD8+ T cells from blood (PBMCs), taken 24 months after the transplant. The receptors derive from a human patient who received a combined kidney and bone marrow transplant. A share of the T cells may be of graft donor origin.

The rearrangement links TRBV4-1 to TRBJ2-3; D is undetermined. V was trimmed by 1 base and J by 2 bases, leaving 10 bases between them. This CDR3 spans 15 amino acids. CDR1 MGHRA and CDR2 YSYEKL come from the germline V gene. The CDR3 DNA follows: TGCGCCAGCAGCCAAGTAGCCTTCGACACAGATACGCAGTATTTT. Translation gives CASSQVAFDTDTQYF.

V and J are TRBV30 and TRBJ1-1; 10 positions agree with TRBD1. Trimming removed 1 base from V and 0 bases from J; junction bases left unmatched: 2. CDR1 and CDR2 (germline): GTSNPN, SVGIG (reference sequence). CDR3 length equals 15 residues. CDR3 loop: CAWSGDRGMNTEAFF. CDR3 DNA: TGTGCCTGGAGTGGGGACAGGGGAATGAACACTGAAGCTTTCTTT.

The chain employs TRBV19 and TRBJ2-7; TRBD2 matches at 12 bases. Germline-derived CDR1 and CDR2 are LNHDA and SQIVND (reference sequence). Trimming took 9 bases from V and 3 from J; bases not matched to a gene: 6. The length of the CDR3 is 14 residues. The CDR3 loop reads CASRLAGADYEQYF. For the CDR3, the DNA is TGTGCCAGCAGACTAGCGGGAGCGGACTACGAGCAGTACTTC. Variable domain in full (rest from reference TRBV19 and TRBJ2-7): DGGITQSPKYLFRKEGQNVTLSCEQNLNHDAMYWYRQDPGQGLRLIYYSQIVNDFQKGDIAEGYSVSREKKESFPLTVTSAQKNPTAFYLCASRLAGADYEQYFGPGTRLTVT.

V and J are TRBV6-5 and TRBJ2-7, with D possibly TRBD2 on 5 matching bases. Trimming shortened V by 7 bases and J by 2 bases, and 18 bases separated the two germline ends. The germline V gene has CDR1 MNHEY and CDR2 SVGAGI. This CDR3 contains 15 residues. The CDR3 sequence: CASTPGGGLTYEQYF. For the CDR3, the DNA is TGTGCCAGCACCCCAGGTGGCGGGTTGACCTACGAGCAGTACTTC.

The chain links TRBV19 to TRBJ2-7; 9 bases match TRBD1. The CDR3 runs to 15 residues. Germline V CDR1 and CDR2: LNHDA, SQIVND (reference sequence). The trim removed 5 bases at V and 3 bases at J, leaving 8 bases unmatched. CDR3 DNA sequence: TGTGCCAGTAGTTGGGCGTACAGGGGGCACTACGAGCAGTACTTC. Translating it yields CASSWAYRGHYEQYF.

The chain links TRBV10-3 to TRBJ2-1, with 9 positions matching TRBD2. CDR3 length equals 12 residues. J gave up 15 bases and V 6 bases, and 9 bases lay outside the gene matches. Germline CDR1 and CDR2: ENHRY and SYGVKD. CDR3 region: CAIRYGTSIMFF. The CDR3 nucleotides are TGTGCCATCAGGTACGGGACTAGCATTATGTTCTTC.

The chain combines TRBV19 with TRBJ2-6; D not resolved. Germline-derived CDR1 and CDR2 are LNHDA and SQIVND (reference sequence). Trimming took off 6 bases at V and 6 bases at J, with 15 bases between the two ends. CDR3 length: 15 amino acids. CDR3 in amino acids: CASSRDRHEANVLTF. The CDR3, as DNA: TGTGCCAGTAGCCGAGACCGACATGAGGCCAACGTCCTGACTTTC.

The CDR3 region is CAFGGVMNTEAFF. The CDR3 nucleotides read TGTGCCTTCGGAGGGGTCATGAACACTGAAGCTTTCTTT. This sequence joins TRBV5-4 and TRBJ1-1; D might be TRBD1 (5 bases). The CDR3 consists of 13 residues. CDR1 SGHNT and CDR2 YYREEE come from the germline V gene (reference sequence). V dropped 10 bases and J dropped 0 bases, with 13 bases sitting between them.

J is TRBJ2-5 and V is TRBV9; 8 positions match TRBD2. Germline CDR1 is SGDLS and CDR2 is YYNGEE. V was pared by 4 bases and J by 4 bases, with 15 bases of the junction left unmatched. The CDR3 sequence is 17 residues long. CDR3 in DNA: TGTGCCAGCAGCTACAACGAACAAGCGGGAGTATTAGAGACCCAGTACTTC. It specifies CASSYNEQAGVLETQYF.

This chain joins TRBV7-2 and TRBJ2-3, with D possibly matching TRBD1 (6 bases). The CDR3 spans 16 residues. The V end was cut by 0 bases, the J end by 0 bases, with 10 bases between. Germline V CDR1 and CDR2: SGHTA, FQGNSA. CDR3 residues: CASSLAWTVSTDTQYF. CDR3 DNA sequence: TGTGCCAGCAGCTTAGCGTGGACAGTTAGCACAGATACGCAGTATTTT.

The gene calls are TRBV11-2 and TRBJ2-3; D uncertain. The CDR3 is 13 residues long. Between the trimmed V and J ends, which lost 1 base and 4 bases, there was a span of 6 bases. Germline V lookup: CDR1 SGHAT, CDR2 FQNNGV. CDR3 DNA sequence: TGTGCCAGCAGCTTAGGTAATCCAGATACGCAGTATTTT. Translating it yields CASSLGNPDTQYF.

CDR3 region: CASSLELTGGTEAFF. The CDR3 region has the DNA TGTGCCAGCAGCCTAGAGTTGACAGGGGGCACTGAAGCTTTCTTT. This rearrangement joins TRBV5-6 to TRBJ1-1, with 9 bases that match TRBD1. The ends lost 4 bases at V and 4 bases at J; junction bases unmatched: 8. Per the germline V gene, CDR1 is SGHDT and CDR2 is YYEEEE. The CDR3 sequence is 15 residues long.

This rearrangement joins TRBV29-1 to TRBJ1-2; perhaps TRBD1 as D (5 bases). The germline gives CDR1 SQVTM, CDR2 ANQGSEA. The CDR3 length is 11 residues. Deletions cut 4 bases from V and 3 bases from J, with 6 bases between. The chain's CDR3 is CSVATDYGYTF. The DNA for the CDR3 is TGCAGCGTTGCGACAGACTATGGCTACACCTTC.